This T cell receptor (beta chain) derives from a study of regulatory and conventional T cells in RAG deficiency. General study results and limits: Treg unique TCR beta sequences were approximately 100-fold fewer in Omenn syndrome and CID/AS patients than controls. Patient subsets had shorter CDR3s; Omenn Treg-Tconv overlap exceeded 80%.

Genomic DNA came from blood regulatory T cells gated CD4+ CD25-high CD127-low. Here immunoSEQ multiplex PCR was the method, and the copy in TCRdb shows in-frame clones only, minus some. The data contain over 10,000 clones, roughly 94% of them singletons. Comments on this clone: Its specificity is unknown.

The same sample was also studied in work on regulatory T cells. As that report states: The primer mix had 52 TRBV and 13 TRBJ primers.

This receptor was taken from a human donor in good health. What was sequenced was CD127- CD25+ CD4+ Tregs sorted from blood.

CDR3 region: CASSFYRGGTEAFF. CDR3 bases: TGTGCCAGCAGCTTTTACAGGGGTGGCACTGAAGCTTTCTTT. The rearrangement joins TRBV5-6 to TRBJ1-1; 7 bases fit TRBD1. Unmatched junction bases numbered 5, after V lost 2 bases and J lost 4 bases. CDR1 and CDR2 from the germline V gene are SGHDT and YYEEEE. This CDR3 spans 14 amino acids.